This entry features one T cell receptor beta chain sequence. The antigen is undetermined. The data are from a study of graft-versus-host responses after intestinal transplantation. In the study overall: Following induction with anti-thymocyte globulin, all recipients were given tacrolimus and steroids for two to three years.

Whole-study results and caveats: The marrow of recipients harbored GvH clones, and ileum or blood showed some of them first. Allografts of one patient group, those with graft-donor T cell macrochimerism, had high graft-versus-host to host-versus-graft clonal ratios.

The protocol was immunoSEQ multiplex PCR, while the TCRdb copy is restricted to in-frame clones and leaves out a portion. The sample lists tens of thousands of clones, roughly 90% occurring once. This CDR3 spans 16 amino acids. The germline V gene has CDR1 WSHSY and CDR2 SAAADI. V lost 1 base, J lost 0 bases, and 11 bases lay in between. The V and J genes are TRBV10-2 and TRBJ2-3, with a weak D call TRBD2 (5 bases). The sequence was collected from a human donor who received an intestinal transplant. The specimen comprised unstimulated CD4+ T cells sorted from spleen or lymph node cells, sampled before intestinal transplant. DNA for the CDR3: TGCGCCAGCAGTGAGTGGAGCGGTCCCAGCACAGATACGCAGTATTTT. Translation gives CASSEWSGPSTDTQYF.